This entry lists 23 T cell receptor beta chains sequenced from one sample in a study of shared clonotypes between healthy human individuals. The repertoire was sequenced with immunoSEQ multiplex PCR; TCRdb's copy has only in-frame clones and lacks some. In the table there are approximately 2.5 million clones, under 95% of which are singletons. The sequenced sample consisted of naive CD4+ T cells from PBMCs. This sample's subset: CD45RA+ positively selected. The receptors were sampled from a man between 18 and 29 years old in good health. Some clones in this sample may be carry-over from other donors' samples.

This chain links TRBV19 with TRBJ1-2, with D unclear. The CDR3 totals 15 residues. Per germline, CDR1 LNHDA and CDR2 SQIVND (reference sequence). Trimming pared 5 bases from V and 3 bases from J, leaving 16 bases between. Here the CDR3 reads CASSYQGAGDYGYTF. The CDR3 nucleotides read TGTGCCAGTAGTTATCAAGGAGCTGGAGACTATGGCTACACCTTC.

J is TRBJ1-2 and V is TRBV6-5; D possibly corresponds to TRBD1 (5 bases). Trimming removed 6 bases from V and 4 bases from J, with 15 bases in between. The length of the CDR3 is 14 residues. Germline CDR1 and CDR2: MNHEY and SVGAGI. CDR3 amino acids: CASSPGTFSYGYTF. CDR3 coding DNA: TGTGCCAGCAGCCCAGGGACGTTTTCCTATGGCTACACCTTC.

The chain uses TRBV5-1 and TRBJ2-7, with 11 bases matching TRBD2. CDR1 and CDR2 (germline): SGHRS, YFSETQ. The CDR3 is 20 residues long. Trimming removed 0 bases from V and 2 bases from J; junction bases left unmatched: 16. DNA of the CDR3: TGCGCCAGCAGCTTGGGGGGGACTAGCGGAGCCCAATCCAAGGCCTACGAGCAGTACTTC. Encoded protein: CASSLGGTSGAQSKAYEQYF.

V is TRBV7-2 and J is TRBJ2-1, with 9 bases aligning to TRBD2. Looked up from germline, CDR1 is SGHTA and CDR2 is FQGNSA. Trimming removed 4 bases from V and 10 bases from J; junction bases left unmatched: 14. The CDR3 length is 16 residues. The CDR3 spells CASSSQGGLAGNEQFF. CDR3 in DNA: TGTGCCAGCAGCTCCCAGGGGGGGCTAGCGGGAAACGAGCAGTTCTTC.

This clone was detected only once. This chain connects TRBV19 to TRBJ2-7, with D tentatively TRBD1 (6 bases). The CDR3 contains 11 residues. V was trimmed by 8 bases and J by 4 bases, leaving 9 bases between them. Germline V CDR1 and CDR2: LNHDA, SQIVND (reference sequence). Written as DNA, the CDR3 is TGTGCCAGTGGGGGCTGGTACGAGCAGTACTTC. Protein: CASGGWYEQYF.

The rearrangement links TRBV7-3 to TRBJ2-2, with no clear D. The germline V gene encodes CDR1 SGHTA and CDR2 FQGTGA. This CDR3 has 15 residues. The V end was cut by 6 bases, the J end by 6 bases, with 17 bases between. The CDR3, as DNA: TGTGCCAGCAGGGATCATAATATAGCTGCCGGGGAGCTGTTTTTT. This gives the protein CASRDHNIAAGELFF.

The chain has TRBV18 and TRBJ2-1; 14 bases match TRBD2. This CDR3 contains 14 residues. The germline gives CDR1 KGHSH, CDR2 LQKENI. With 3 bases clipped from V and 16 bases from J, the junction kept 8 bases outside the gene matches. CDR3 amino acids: CASSPPRTSGRKFF. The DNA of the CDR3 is TGTGCCAGCTCACCGCCCCGGACTAGCGGGAGGAAATTCTTC.

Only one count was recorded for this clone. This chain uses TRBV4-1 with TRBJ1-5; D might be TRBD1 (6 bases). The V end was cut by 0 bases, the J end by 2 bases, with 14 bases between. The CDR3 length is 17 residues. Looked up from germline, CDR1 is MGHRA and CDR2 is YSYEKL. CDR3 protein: CASSQESGGSGNQPQHF. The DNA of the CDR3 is TGCGCCAGCAGCCAAGAGTCGGGGGGCTCGGGCAATCAGCCCCAGCATTTT.

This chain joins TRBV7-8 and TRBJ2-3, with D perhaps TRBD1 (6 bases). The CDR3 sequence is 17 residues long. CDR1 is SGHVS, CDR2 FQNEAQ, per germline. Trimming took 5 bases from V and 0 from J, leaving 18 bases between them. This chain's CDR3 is CASSRNRVATSTDTQYF. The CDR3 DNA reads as TGTGCCAGCAGCCGAAACAGGGTGGCCACTAGCACAGATACGCAGTATTTT.

CDR3 DNA: TGTGCCAGCAGTTACGCCCGGAAAGGGTACGAGCAGTACTTC. It translates to CASSYARKGYEQYF. J is TRBJ2-7 and V is TRBV6-5; D is unclear. The CDR3 loop spans 14 amino acids. V was trimmed by 2 bases and J by 4 bases, leaving 12 bases between them. Germline CDR1 is MNHEY and CDR2 is SVGAGI.

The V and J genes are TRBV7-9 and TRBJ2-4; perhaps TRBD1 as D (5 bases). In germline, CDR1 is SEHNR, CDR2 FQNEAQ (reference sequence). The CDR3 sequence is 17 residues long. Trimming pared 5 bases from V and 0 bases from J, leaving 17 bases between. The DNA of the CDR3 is TGTGCCAGCAGCCCCTTAGGGGCCGCTCTAGCCAAAAACATTCAGTACTTC. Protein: CASSPLGAALAKNIQYF.

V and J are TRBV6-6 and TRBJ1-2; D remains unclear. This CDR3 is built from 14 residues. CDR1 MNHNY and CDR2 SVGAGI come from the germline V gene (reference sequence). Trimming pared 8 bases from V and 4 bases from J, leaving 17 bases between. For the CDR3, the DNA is TGTGCCAGCGGGCGGGTCCCGCCTTCCTATGGCTACACCTTC. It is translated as CASGRVPPSYGYTF.

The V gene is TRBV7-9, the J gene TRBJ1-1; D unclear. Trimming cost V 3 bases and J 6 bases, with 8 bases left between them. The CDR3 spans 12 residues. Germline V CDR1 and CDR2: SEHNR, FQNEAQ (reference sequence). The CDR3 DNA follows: TGTGCCAGCAGCTTTGGGGAGGCTGAAGCTTTCTTT. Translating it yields CASSFGEAEAFF.

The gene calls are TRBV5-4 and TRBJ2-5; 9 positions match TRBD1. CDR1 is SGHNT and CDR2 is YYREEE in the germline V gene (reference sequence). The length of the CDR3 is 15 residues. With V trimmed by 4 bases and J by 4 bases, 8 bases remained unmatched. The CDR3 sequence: CASSLDRGLGETQYF. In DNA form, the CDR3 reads TGTGCCAGCAGCCTGGACAGGGGACTGGGAGAGACCCAGTACTTC.

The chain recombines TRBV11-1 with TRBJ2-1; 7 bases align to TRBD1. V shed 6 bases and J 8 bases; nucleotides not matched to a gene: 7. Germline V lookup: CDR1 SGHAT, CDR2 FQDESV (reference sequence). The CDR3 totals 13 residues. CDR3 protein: CASRHRQGHEQFF. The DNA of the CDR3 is TGTGCCAGCAGACACAGACAGGGTCATGAGCAGTTCTTC.

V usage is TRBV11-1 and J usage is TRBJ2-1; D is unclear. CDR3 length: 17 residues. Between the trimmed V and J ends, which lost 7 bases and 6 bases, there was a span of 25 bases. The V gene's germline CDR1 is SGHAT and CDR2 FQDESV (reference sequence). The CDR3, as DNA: TGTGCCAGCATCAACCTCCCCTCACGGGCAGAAGGCAATGAGCAGTTCTTC. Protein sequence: CASINLPSRAEGNEQFF.

In DNA form, the CDR3 reads TGCGCCAGCAGTGAGAGGGGGTTCGGCTCCTACGAGCAGTACTTC. Protein: CASSERGFGSYEQYF. V and J are TRBV10-2 and TRBJ2-7; TRBD1 might be the D (6 bases). V was shortened by 2 bases and J by 0 bases, with 11 bases between the two germline ends. CDR3 length equals 15 residues. Germline CDR1 and CDR2: WSHSY and SAAADI.

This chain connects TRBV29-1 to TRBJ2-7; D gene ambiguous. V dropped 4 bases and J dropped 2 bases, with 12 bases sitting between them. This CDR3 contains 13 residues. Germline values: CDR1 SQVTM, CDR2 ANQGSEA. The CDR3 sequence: CSVGGVSTYEQYF. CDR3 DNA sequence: TGCAGCGTTGGAGGTGTCTCGACCTACGAGCAGTACTTC.

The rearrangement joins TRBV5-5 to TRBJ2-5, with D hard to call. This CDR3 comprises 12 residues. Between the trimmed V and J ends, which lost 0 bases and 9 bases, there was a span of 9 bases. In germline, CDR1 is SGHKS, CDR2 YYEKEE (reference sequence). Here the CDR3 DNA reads TGTGCCAGCAGCTTGGCTCTAGAACCCCAGTACTTC. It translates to CASSLALEPQYF.

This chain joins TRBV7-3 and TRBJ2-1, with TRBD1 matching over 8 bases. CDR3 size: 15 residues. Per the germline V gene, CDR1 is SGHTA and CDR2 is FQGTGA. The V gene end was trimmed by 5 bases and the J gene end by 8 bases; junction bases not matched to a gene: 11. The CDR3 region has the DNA TGTGCCAGCAGCCCGACGGGACAGGTAGGGTATGAGCAGTTCTTC. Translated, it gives CASSPTGQVGYEQFF.

The CDR3 DNA reads TGTGCCAGCAGCCCACCTAGTAGACCGGGCAATGAGCAGTTCTTC. Translating gives CASSPPSRPGNEQFF. The chain recombines TRBV9 with TRBJ2-1; D uncertain. The CDR3 contains 15 residues. The germline CDR1 and CDR2 sequences are SGDLS and YYNGEE. Between the trimmed V and J ends, which lost 4 bases and 6 bases, there was a span of 17 bases.

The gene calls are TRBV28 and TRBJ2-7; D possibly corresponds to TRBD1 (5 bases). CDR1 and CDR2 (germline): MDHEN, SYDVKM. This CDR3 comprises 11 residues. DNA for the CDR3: TGTGCAACCAATCGACAGTATGGCCAGTACTTC. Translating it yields CATNRQYGQYF.

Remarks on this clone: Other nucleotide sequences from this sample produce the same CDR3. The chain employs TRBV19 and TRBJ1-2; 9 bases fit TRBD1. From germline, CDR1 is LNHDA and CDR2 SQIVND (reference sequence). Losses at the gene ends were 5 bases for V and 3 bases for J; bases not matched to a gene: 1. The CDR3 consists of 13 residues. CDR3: CASSRDRDYGYTF. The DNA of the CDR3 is TGTGCCAGTAGTCGGGACAGGGACTATGGCTACACCTTC.